Presented here are 2 T cell receptor beta chains from one specimen sequenced in a study of blood T cell repertoires in COVID-19 (dated by TCRdb to the early 2020s). The receptor library was made with the immunoSEQ multiplex PCR assay. What TCRdb holds here is the immuneACCESS table cut down to in-frame rearrangements. Part of the clones is not present; checked against another copy, under half of the missing clones reflect an unresolved V gene, and the others are unexplained. This sample is represented by approximately 170,000 clones; around four fifths of them were singletons. Of the sample, roughly 7.7% is held by the ten largest clones. The sequencing input was peripheral blood. The source of these receptors is a man aged 35 to 55 who had recovered from COVID-19.

The rearrangement links TRBV28 to TRBJ2-7; 10 bases match TRBD2. The CDR3 covers 14 residues. After removal of 4 bases from V and 2 bases from J, the junction contained 2 bases not matched to a gene. Germline V lookup: CDR1 MDHEN, CDR2 SYDVKM. This CDR3 reads CASSWTSGPYEQYF. DNA for the CDR3: TGTGCCAGCAGTTGGACTAGCGGTCCCTACGAGCAGTACTTC.

The chain uses TRBV15 and TRBJ2-5; D is perhaps TRBD2 (6 bases). The CDR3 runs to 16 residues. Trimming took off 3 bases at V and 4 bases at J, with 18 bases between the two ends. Per the germline V gene, CDR1 is LNHNV and CDR2 is YYDKDF (reference sequence). CDR3 nucleotides: TGTGCCACCAGCAGCGTGCTTTCGGGAGAGCCAGAGACCCAGTACTTC. Protein sequence: CATSSVLSGEPETQYF.